This note documents a single T cell receptor (beta chain) sequence. Its antigen is as yet unknown. The data derive from a study of chemoradiotherapy in HPV16-positive cancers. Overall study results and limits: In HPV16-positive patients, HPV-responsive T-cell expansion tracked better recurrence-free survival.

Samples were taken several times over chemoradiotherapy. Trimming took 0 bases from V and 8 from J, leaving 9 bases between them. Germline CDR1 SGHDT, CDR2 YYEEEE. This CDR3 has 14 amino acids. TCRdb's copy holds only in-frame clones and misses some; the assay was immunoSEQ multiplex PCR. The sample holds about 53,000 clones, roughly nine tenths seen once. The chain carries TRBV5-6 and TRBJ1-6; D not certain. The clonotype was recovered from a human donor with HPV-associated anogenital cancer. The material sequenced was blood, taken from a patient who underwent chemoradiotherapy. The chain's CDR3 is CASSLGQNDSPLHF. The CDR3 DNA follows: TGTGCCAGCAGCTTGGGGCAGAATGATTCACCCCTCCACTTT.